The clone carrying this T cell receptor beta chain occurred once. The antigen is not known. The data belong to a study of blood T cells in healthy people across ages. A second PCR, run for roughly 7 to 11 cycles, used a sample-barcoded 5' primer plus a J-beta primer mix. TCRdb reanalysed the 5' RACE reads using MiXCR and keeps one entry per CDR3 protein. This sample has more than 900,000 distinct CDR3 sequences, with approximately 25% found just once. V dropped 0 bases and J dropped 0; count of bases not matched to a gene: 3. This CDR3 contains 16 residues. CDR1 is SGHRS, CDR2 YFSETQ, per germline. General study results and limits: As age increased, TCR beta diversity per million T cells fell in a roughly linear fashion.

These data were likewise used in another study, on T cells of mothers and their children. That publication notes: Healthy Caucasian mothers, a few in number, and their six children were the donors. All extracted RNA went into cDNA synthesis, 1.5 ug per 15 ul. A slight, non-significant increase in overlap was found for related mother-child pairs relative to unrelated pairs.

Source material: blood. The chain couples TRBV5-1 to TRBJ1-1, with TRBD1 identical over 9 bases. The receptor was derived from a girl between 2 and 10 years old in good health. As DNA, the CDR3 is TGCGCCAGCAGCTTGGACGGGACAGGGTTGAACACTGAAGCTTTCTTT. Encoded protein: CASSLDGTGLNTEAFF.